The present T cell receptor (beta chain) was sequenced within a study of blood T cell repertoires in COVID-19. At the level of the study: Whether acute or convalescent, the COVID-19 samples came from the United States, Italy and Spain. PBMCs, B-cell-depleted T cells, or T cells were the source of the cDNA or gDNA that made up the material.

This CDR3 region has 15 residues. Losses at the gene ends were 6 bases for V and 0 bases for J; bases not matched to a gene: 5. Germline V CDR1 and CDR2: SNHLY, FYNNEI. Per the authors' pipeline: By means of reference gene primer amplification, nucleated cell counts were estimated. Profiling relied on immunoSEQ multiplex PCR, and the TCRdb table lists in-frame clones only, not all of them. That table is the source of V, J and clone size, and D and trimming were worked out from the DNA. The table shows more than 95,000 clones, with about nine tenths occurring only once. This clonotype originated in a man aged 50 or older with acute or convalescent COVID-19. Sequenced: peripheral blood. The V and J genes are TRBV2 and TRBJ2-1, with 7 bases lining up with TRBD1. CDR3 amino acids: CASRDSGGSYNEQFF. The CDR3 nucleotides read TGTGCCAGCAGAGACTCAGGGGGCTCCTACAATGAGCAGTTCTTC.